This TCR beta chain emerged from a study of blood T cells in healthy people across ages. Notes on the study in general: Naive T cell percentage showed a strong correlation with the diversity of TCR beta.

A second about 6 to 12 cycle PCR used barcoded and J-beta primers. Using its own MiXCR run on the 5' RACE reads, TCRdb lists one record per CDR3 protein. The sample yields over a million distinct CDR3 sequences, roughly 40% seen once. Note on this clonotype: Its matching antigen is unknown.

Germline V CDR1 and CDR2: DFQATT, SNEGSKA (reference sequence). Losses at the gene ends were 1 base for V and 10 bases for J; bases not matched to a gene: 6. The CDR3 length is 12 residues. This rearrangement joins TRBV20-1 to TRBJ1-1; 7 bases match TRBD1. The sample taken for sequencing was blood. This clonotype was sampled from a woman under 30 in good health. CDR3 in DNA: TGCAGTGCTAGAGTGACAGGGCGCGCAGCTTTCTTT. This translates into CSARVTGRAAFF.